The 29 T cell receptor beta chains presented below share a single source sample, sequenced in a study of T cell repertoires in cytomegalovirus infection. TCRdb called the reads again in MiXCR, with one record for every CDR3 protein. This sample has about 740,000 distinct CDR3 sequences, with roughly a third found just once. Antigen specificity for these receptors is unknown. Here the sequenced sample was cultured PBMCs, taken from culture after CMV antigen stimulation. These receptors all stem from a human donor in good health (CMV status not recorded). Some clones in this sample may be carry-over from other donors' samples.

This clonotype showed up many times. This chain joins TRBV4-1 and TRBJ1-5, with D perhaps TRBD1 (5 bases). The germline CDR1 and CDR2 sequences are MGHRA and YSYEKL. Trimming stripped 2 bases from V and 7 bases from J, with 12 bases between. The CDR3 runs 14 residues. The CDR3 loop is CASSQLGVGQPQHF. CDR3 nucleotide sequence: TGCGCCAGCAGCCAATTGGGGGTAGGGCAGCCCCAGCATTTT.

CDR3 in amino acids: CASMRGQVNTEAFF. Here the CDR3 DNA reads TGTGCCAGCATGAGGGGACAGGTTAACACTGAAGCTTTCTTT. The chain joins TRBV6-1 to TRBJ1-1, with TRBD1 identical over 8 bases. V lost 7 bases to trimming and J lost 2 bases; unmatched junction nucleotides: 6. The CDR3 consists of 14 residues. The germline V gene has CDR1 MNHNS and CDR2 SASEGT.

This clonotype was recorded a few times. The chain carries TRBV20-1 and TRBJ1-1, with D perhaps TRBD1 (6 bases). V lost 4 bases and J 1 base, leaving 13 bases between the germline ends. The CDR3 is 14 residues long. From germline, CDR1 is DFQATT and CDR2 SNEGSKA (reference sequence). As DNA, the CDR3 is TGCAGTGCTACCGACAGGCGGGGGAACACTGAAGCTTTCTTT. It encodes CSATDRRGNTEAFF.

The chain recombines TRBV2 with TRBJ2-3, with a weak D call TRBD1 (6 bases). This CDR3 region has 14 residues. Germline V gene sequence: CDR1 SNHLY, CDR2 FYNNEI. V was cut by 3 bases and J by 2 bases, with 9 bases left in between. Here the CDR3 DNA reads TGTGCCAGCAGTGAGGACAGAATCACAGATACGCAGTATTTT. Translating it yields CASSEDRITDTQYF.

This clonotype was seen only a few times. This chain connects TRBV29-1 to TRBJ2-1; 9 nucleotides align to TRBD2. The germline gives CDR1 SQVTM, CDR2 ANQGSEA. The V segment lost 6 bases and the J segment 1 base; nucleotides outside the gene matches: 4. The CDR3 sequence is 14 residues long. The CDR3 here is CSVRGLASYNEQFF. DNA for the CDR3: TGCAGCGTGCGGGGACTAGCTTCCTACAATGAGCAGTTCTTC.

J is TRBJ2-1 and V is TRBV7-3; D ambiguous. The CDR3 length is 12 residues. The germline gives CDR1 SGHTA, CDR2 FQGTGA. Between the trimmed V and J ends, which lost 4 bases and 9 bases, there was a span of 10 bases. This CDR3 reads CASSSNSAEQFF. DNA of the CDR3: TGTGCCAGCAGCTCAAACAGCGCTGAGCAGTTCTTC.

The chain carries TRBV2 and TRBJ2-7; TRBD1 matches at 10 bases. The CDR3 is 12 residues long. J was trimmed by 10 bases and V by 6 bases; bases with no gene match: 6. Germline V lookup: CDR1 SNHLY, CDR2 FYNNEI. In nucleotides, the CDR3 is TGTGCCAGCAGGGGACAGGGGCCGCTTCAGTACTTC. Translating it yields CASRGQGPLQYF.

This clonotype came up many times. CDR3: CASSPYVGGRNEQYF. In DNA form, the CDR3 reads TGTGCCAGCAGCCCCTACGTGGGGGGGCGAAACGAGCAGTACTTC. The chain combines TRBV7-2 with TRBJ2-7; D is perhaps TRBD2 (7 bases). The CDR3 is 15 residues long. CDR1 and CDR2 from the germline V gene are SGHTA and FQGNSA. The V end lost 5 bases, the J end lost 5 bases, and 19 bases lay between the germline ends. Supplemented by reference TRBV7-2 and TRBJ2-7, the full variable domain reads GAGVSQSPSNKVTEKGKDVELRCDPISGHTALYWYRQSLGQGLEFLIYFQGNSAPDKSGLPSDRFSAERTGGSVSTLTIQRTQQEDSAVYLCASSPYVGGRNEQYFGPGTRLTVT.

The genes are TRBV6-2 or TRBV6-3 and TRBJ2-1; D gene unclear. Germline V gene lookup returns CDR1 MNHEY and CDR2 SVGEGT. V shed 0 bases and J shed 3 bases, with 3 bases lying between them. There are 13 residues in the CDR3. DNA of the CDR3: TGTGCCAGCAGTTACTCGAACTACAATGAGCAGTTCTTC. It encodes CASSYSNYNEQFF.

This clonotype turned up a few times. The rearrangement joins TRBV7-4 to TRBJ1-5; TRBD1 matches 7 bases. The V gene end was trimmed by 5 bases and the J gene end by 2 bases; junction bases not matched to a gene: 9. Germline CDR1 and CDR2: SGHVT and SQSDAQ. The CDR3 is made up of 16 amino acids. This CDR3 reads CASSRYTGARNQPQHF. The CDR3 nucleotides read TGTGCCAGCAGCCGCTACACAGGGGCCCGCAATCAGCCCCAGCATTTT.

This clonotype has a handful of counts. The chain is built from TRBV18 and TRBJ1-5, with 7 positions matching TRBD1. CDR3 length: 14 amino acids. Germline V gene data show CDR1 as KGHSH and CDR2 as LQKENI. After removal of 4 bases from V and 6 bases from J, the junction contained 6 bases not matched to a gene. The CDR3 is CASSLATGTQPQHF. The DNA of the CDR3 is TGTGCCAGCTCACTGGCGACAGGGACTCAGCCCCAGCATTTT.

This clonotype was counted only a few times. The genes are TRBV4-1 and TRBJ2-6, with D tentatively TRBD2 (5 bases). The V gene's germline CDR1 is MGHRA and CDR2 YSYEKL. This CDR3 contains 17 residues. V dropped 6 bases and J dropped 4 bases, with 19 bases sitting between them. The CDR3 sequence is CASSPRAGGSGANVLTF. CDR3 DNA: TGCGCCAGCAGTCCCCGCGCAGGAGGATCCGGGGCCAACGTCCTGACTTTC.

This clonotype occurred many times. J is TRBJ2-7 and V is TRBV7-2; 7 nucleotides agree with TRBD1. J gave up 3 bases and V 1 base, and 3 bases lay outside the gene matches. Germline V gene lookup returns CDR1 SGHTA and CDR2 FQGNSA. This CDR3 contains 14 residues. The CDR3 is CASSLVYRGYEQYF. The CDR3 region has the DNA TGTGCCAGCAGCTTAGTTTACAGGGGCTACGAGCAGTACTTC.

Only a few counts were recorded for this clonotype. The chain combines TRBV5-1 with TRBJ1-6; tentatively, D is TRBD1 (6 bases). The CDR3 has 17 amino acids. Germline V gene sequence: CDR1 SGHRS, CDR2 YFSETQ. Trimming took 0 bases from V and 4 from J, leaving 14 bases between them. CDR3: CASSLDQGRAYNSPLHF. The CDR3 region has the DNA TGCGCCAGCAGCTTGGACCAGGGGCGAGCTTATAATTCACCCCTCCACTTT. Looking up the rest from reference TRBV5-1 and TRBJ1-6 gives the full variable domain: KAGVTQTPRYLIKTRGQQVTLSCSPISGHRSVSWYQQTPGQGLQFLFEYFSETQRNKGNFPGRFSGRQFSNSRSEMNVSTLELGDSALYLCASSLDQGRAYNSPLHFGNGTRLTVT.

This clonotype has just one count. The gene calls are TRBV6-5 and TRBJ1-1, with D possibly matching TRBD1 (5 bases). From germline, CDR1 is MNHEY and CDR2 SVGAGI. Between the trimmed V and J ends, which lost 0 bases and 4 bases, there was a span of 12 bases. The CDR3 covers 15 residues. CDR3: CASSYSKARGTEAFF. DNA for the CDR3: TGTGCCAGCAGTTACTCGAAGGCTAGGGGCACTGAAGCTTTCTTT.

The table lists this clonotype with a few counts. The chain combines TRBV7-6 with TRBJ1-1, with 7 nucleotides matching TRBD1. Trimming removed 0 bases from V and 6 bases from J; junction bases left unmatched: 7. CDR3 size: 15 residues. Germline lookup yields CDR1 SGHVS and CDR2 FNYEAQ. CDR3 sequence reads: CASSLAQGGLAEAFF. DNA for the CDR3: TGTGCCAGCAGCTTAGCGCAGGGGGGGCTCGCTGAAGCTTTCTTT.

This rearrangement joins TRBV7-4 to TRBJ2-1, with D unclear. Deletions cut 2 bases from V and 5 bases from J, with 22 bases between. CDR3 size: 18 residues. Per the germline V gene, CDR1 is SGHVT and CDR2 is SQSDAQ. The CDR3 loop is CASSLPGIGTGPDNEQFF. The CDR3, as DNA: TGTGCCAGCAGCTTACCCGGTATTGGAACCGGGCCAGACAATGAGCAGTTCTTC.

This clonotype turned up a few times. The chain links TRBV27 to TRBJ2-2; TRBD1 matches at 8 bases. This CDR3 has 16 amino acids. Germline V gives CDR1 MNHEY, CDR2 SMNVEV (reference sequence). The junction had 15 bases not matched to a gene; V was cut back by 8 bases and J by 7 bases. This CDR3 reads CASGRTDRAVNGELFF. CDR3 coding DNA: TGTGCCAGCGGGAGGACGGACAGGGCTGTTAACGGGGAGCTGTTTTTT.

This sequence joins TRBV28 and TRBJ2-3; 7 positions agree with TRBD2. With 7 bases clipped from V and 2 bases from J, the junction kept 6 bases outside the gene matches. This CDR3 spans 14 amino acids. From germline, CDR1 is MDHEN and CDR2 SYDVKM. The CDR3 protein is CASKDGGFTDTQYF. The CDR3 DNA follows: TGTGCCAGCAAAGACGGGGGGTTCACAGATACGCAGTATTTT. Using reference TRBV28 and TRBJ2-3 for the parts outside the CDR3, the full variable domain is DVKVTQSSRYLVKRTGEKVFLECVQDMDHENMFWYRQDPGLGLRLIYFSYDVKMKEKGDIPEGYSVSREKKERFSLILESASTNQTSMYLCASKDGGFTDTQYFGPGTRLTVL.

This sequence joins TRBV4-2 and TRBJ2-7, with a possible D match to TRBD1 (5 bases). The germline CDR1 and CDR2 sequences are LGHNA and YNFKEQ. The CDR3 sequence is 15 residues long. Trimming removed 1 base at V and 7 bases at J, with 17 bases between. Here the CDR3 DNA reads TGTGCCAGCAGCCAAGGGGTTGGGGCCCCGGTAGAGCAGTACTTC. Translation gives CASSQGVGAPVEQYF.

This clonotype was seen ten or more times. The chain carries TRBV7-2 and TRBJ2-3; D is unclear. V was shortened by 3 bases and J by 2 bases, with 6 bases between the two germline ends. This CDR3 is 13 amino acids long. Looked up from germline, CDR1 is SGHTA and CDR2 is FQGNSA. CDR3 coding DNA: TGTGCCAGCAGCTTGTTCTTCACAGATACGCAGTATTTT. The encoded protein is CASSLFFTDTQYF. The variable domain in full, with the rest retrieved from reference TRBV7-2 and TRBJ2-3, is GAGVSQSPSNKVTEKGKDVELRCDPISGHTALYWYRQSLGQGLEFLIYFQGNSAPDKSGLPSDRFSAERTGGSVSTLTIQRTQQEDSAVYLCASSLFFTDTQYFGPGTRLTVL.

This clonotype showed up many times. The genes are TRBV7-2 and TRBJ2-1; 7 bases match TRBD2. Germline V gives CDR1 SGHTA, CDR2 FQGNSA. Trimming took 1 base from V and 1 from J; bases not matched to a gene: 10. The length of the CDR3 is 18 residues. Written as DNA, the CDR3 is TGTGCCAGCAGCTTAGGGTTATCGGGAGCGGGGTCCTACAATGAGCAGTTCTTC. Amino acids: CASSLGLSGAGSYNEQFF.

This clonotype was observed at least ten times. The CDR3 region has the DNA TGTGCCAGCAGCCTCAACGACAGGGTGGGCGATGAGCAGTTCTTC. Its translation: CASSLNDRVGDEQFF. The chain couples TRBV7-2 to TRBJ2-1; 7 bases align to TRBD1. Germline V CDR1 and CDR2: SGHTA, FQGNSA. The V segment lost 5 bases and the J segment 8 bases; nucleotides outside the gene matches: 12. The CDR3 consists of 15 residues.

This clonotype was detected a few times. V is TRBV2 and J is TRBJ2-7, with a weak D call TRBD2 (6 bases). The length of the CDR3 is 15 residues. Germline loops: CDR1 SNHLY, CDR2 FYNNEI. V was cut by 7 bases and J by 7 bases, with 23 bases left in between. Here the CDR3 reads CASTVSGLGFREQYF. Here the CDR3 DNA reads TGTGCCAGCACCGTTTCGGGACTGGGGTTCAGGGAGCAGTACTTC. Full variable domain (rest looked up from reference TRBV2 and TRBJ2-7): EPEVTQTPSHQVTQMGQEVILRCVPISNHLYFYWYRQILGQKVEFLVSFYNNEISEKSEIFDDQFSVERPDGSNFTLKIRSTKLEDSAMYFCASTVSGLGFREQYFGPGTRLTVT.

The chain carries TRBV30 and TRBJ2-1; TRBD1 might be the D (5 bases). Trimming removed 1 base at V and 0 bases at J, with 16 bases between. Looked up from germline, CDR1 is GTSNPN and CDR2 is SVGIG (reference sequence). The CDR3 sequence is 17 residues long. CDR3 sequence (DNA): TGTGCCTGGAGTGGGCCTGCGACAGCCCCCTCCTACAATGAGCAGTTCTTC. Protein: CAWSGPATAPSYNEQFF.

As to this clonotype: Because it lacks the conserved phenylalanine or tryptophan at the end, this CDR3 is likely a read error. The CDR3 DNA reads as TGTGCCAGCAGCTCCCCTAGTTACAATGAGCAGTTCTCC. Its translation: CASSSPSYNEQFS. This chain joins TRBV7-6 and TRBJ2-1; D gene uncertain. This CDR3 contains 13 residues. Germline lookup yields CDR1 SGHVS and CDR2 FNYEAQ. V was trimmed by 4 bases and J by 4 bases, leaving 8 bases between them.

This clonotype has a count of ten or more. The rearrangement uses TRBV7-2 and TRBJ2-1; possible D gene TRBD2, 5 bases. The CDR3 sequence is 15 residues long. Germline V gene lookup returns CDR1 SGHTA and CDR2 FQGNSA. V was trimmed by 1 base and J by 7 bases, leaving 14 bases between them. The chain's CDR3 is CASSLVATGGNEQFF. CDR3 nucleotide sequence: TGTGCCAGCAGCTTAGTCGCGACGGGCGGGAATGAGCAGTTCTTC.

The V gene is TRBV6-2 or TRBV6-3, the J gene TRBJ1-1; no firm D call. V was cut by 6 bases and J by 8 bases, with 10 bases left in between. CDR1 is MNHEY and CDR2 is SVGEGT in the germline V gene. This CDR3 spans 11 amino acids. The CDR3 coding sequence is TGTGCCAGCAGATTCGGCGGGGAAGCTTTCTTT. It yields the protein CASRFGGEAFF.

This clonotype came up a few times. V is TRBV28 and J is TRBJ2-1, with 9 bases matching TRBD1. The J segment lost 2 bases and the V segment lost 5 bases, leaving 7 bases of the junction unmatched. Germline CDR1 MDHEN, CDR2 SYDVKM. CDR3 size: 16 residues. The CDR3 DNA follows: TGTGCCAGCAGTCCTCTGGGGACAGGGACCTACAATGAGCAGTTCTTC. Translating gives CASSPLGTGTYNEQFF. The entire variable domain, with the rest obtained from reference TRBV28 and TRBJ2-1, is as follows: DVKVTQSSRYLVKRTGEKVFLECVQDMDHENMFWYRQDPGLGLRLIYFSYDVKMKEKGDIPEGYSVSREKKERFSLILESASTNQTSMYLCASSPLGTGTYNEQFFGPGTRLTVL.